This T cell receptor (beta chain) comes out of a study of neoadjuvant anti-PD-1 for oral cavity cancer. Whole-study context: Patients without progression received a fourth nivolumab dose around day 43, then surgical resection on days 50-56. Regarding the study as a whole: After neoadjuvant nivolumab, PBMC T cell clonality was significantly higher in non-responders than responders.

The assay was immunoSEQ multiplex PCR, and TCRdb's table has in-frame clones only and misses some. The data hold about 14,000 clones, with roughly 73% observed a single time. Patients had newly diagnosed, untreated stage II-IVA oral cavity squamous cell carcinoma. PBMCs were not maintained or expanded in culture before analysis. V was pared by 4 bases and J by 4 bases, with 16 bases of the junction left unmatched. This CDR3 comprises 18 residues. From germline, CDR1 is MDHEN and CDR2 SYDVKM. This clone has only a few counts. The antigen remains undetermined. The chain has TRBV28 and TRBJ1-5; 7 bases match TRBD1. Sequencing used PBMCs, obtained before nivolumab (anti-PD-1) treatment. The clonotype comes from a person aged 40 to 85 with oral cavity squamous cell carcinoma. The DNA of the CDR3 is TGTGCCAGCAGTTCTCTCCGACGGGACAGACGGCTTAATCAGCCCCAGCATTTT. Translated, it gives CASSSLRRDRRLNQPQHF. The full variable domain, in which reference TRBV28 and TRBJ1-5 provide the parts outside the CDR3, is DVKVTQSSRYLVKRTGEKVFLECVQDMDHENMFWYRQDPGLGLRLIYFSYDVKMKEKGDIPEGYSVSREKKERFSLILESASTNQTSMYLCASSSLRRDRRLNQPQHFGDGTRLSIL.